Sequencing of this T cell receptor (beta chain) was carried out in a study of vaccination and CD4 T cells after COVID-19. The Oncomine TCR Beta short-read assay generated sequence data from the DNA of cultured CD4+ T cells. TCRdb reanalysed the PCR reads using MiXCR and keeps one entry per CDR3 protein. This table has 7,000 to 8,500 distinct CDR3 sequences, 30% to 45% appearing once. The V and J ends lost 2 bases and 1 base respectively, with 8 bases between them. Germline-derived CDR1 and CDR2 are SGHTA and FQGNSA. The CDR3 extends over 14 amino acids. The table lists this clonotype with a few counts. The antigen is not known. Treatment described: approximately 9-day PBMC culture with coronavirus spike peptide pools or control peptides (ViraFEST assay). Researchers collected the unexposed donor's CD4+ T cells before the COVID-19 pandemic (2011-2018). Isolation of CD4+ T cells by negative selection took place after approximately ten days of culture.

The sequence derives from a human donor in good health. Sequenced: CD4+ T cells from blood, cultured in vitro. This chain connects TRBV7-2 to TRBJ2-5; tentatively, D is TRBD1 (6 bases). The DNA of the CDR3 is TGTGCCAGCAGCTTACAGGGGATCCAAGAGACCCAGTACTTC. Its protein product is CASSLQGIQETQYF.